This T cell receptor beta chain was sequenced in a study of T cell clonality in common variable immunodeficiency. The study's findings and limits: Fewer deletions and N-nucleotide insertions were reportedly seen in common variable immunodeficiency TCR beta sequences.

Here immunoSEQ multiplex PCR was the method, and the copy in TCRdb shows in-frame clones only, minus some. This sample has 45,000 to 70,000 clones, each found more than once. Between the trimmed V and J ends, which lost 0 bases and 2 bases, there was a span of 9 bases. CDR3 length: 15 residues. The V gene's germline CDR1 is ENHRY and CDR2 SYGVKD. This clone came up many times. Its target is not known. The missing CDR3 end, 3 residues past where the read stops, is filled in from the germline J gene. The TCR sequence derives from a person between 18 and 75 years old in good health. Sample: peripheral blood mononuclear cells. V is TRBV10-3 and J is TRBJ2-3; TRBD2 might be the D (5 bases). CDR3 sequence reads: CAISESSGVTDTQYF. The covered CDR3 bases are TGTGCCATCAGTGAGTCGAGCGGAGTCACAGATACG.